This is a list of T cell receptor beta chains from one sample in a study of T cell responses to AZD1222 COVID-19 vaccine. Method: immunoSEQ multiplex PCR; TCRdb's copy keeps in-frame clones and lacks some. The repertoire consists of tens of thousands of clones, with roughly 90% occurring once and the leading ten covering roughly 3%. This specimen was peripheral blood, taken 28 days after the second AZD1222 dose. These receptors were taken from an adult who received the AZD1222 COVID-19 vaccine. CDR3s include the opening cysteine and the closing phenylalanine or tryptophan. A D gene is named only where the DNA matches it firmly. Clone size is not always given. Where it is, it says once, few, many or a class for expanded clones.

. | TRBJ1-5 | . | TRBV28 | TGTGCCAGCAACTTACCTACAGGATCTAGCAATCAGCCCCAGCATTTT | CASNLPTGSSNQPQHF
. | TRBJ2-3 | . | TRBV30 | TGTGCCTGGAGTGTAGGCAGGGTGCCGCAGTATTTT | CAWSVGRVPQYF
. | TRBJ1-2 | . | TRBV2 | TGTGCCAGCAGTCCTAGGGGGGACTATGGCTACACCTTC | CASSPRGDYGYTF
TRBD1 | TRBJ1-5 | . | TRBV30 | TGTGCCTGGAGTGCCGAAACAGGGGAGAGCAATCAGCCCCAGCATTTT | CAWSAETGESNQPQHF
TRBD1 | TRBJ1-4 | . | TRBV4-3 | TGCGCCAGCAGCCAGAATCCAGGGGGGGCTAATGAAAAACTGTTTTTT | CASSQNPGGANEKLFF
TRBD1 | TRBJ1-2 | . | TRBV7-9 | TGTGCCAGCAGCCCAATGGACAGGGTCTATGGCTACACCTTC | CASSPMDRVYGYTF
TRBD1 | TRBJ2-7 | . | TRBV5-1 | TGCGCCAGCAGCTTGGCACCCGGGACAGACTCCTACGAGCAGTACTTC | CASSLAPGTDSYEQYF
TRBD1 | TRBJ2-6 | . | TRBV5-1 | TGCGCCAGCACAAACAGGGGGCCCTCTGGGGCCAACGTCCTGACTTTC | CASTNRGPSGANVLTF
TRBD1 | TRBJ1-1 | . | TRBV12-3/TRBV12-4 | TGTGCCAGCAGTGTCACAGGGGGCACTGAAGCTTTCTTT | CASSVTGGTEAFF
TRBD1 | TRBJ1-1 | . | TRBV6-5 | TGTGCCAGCAGTTACTACAGGGGGAACACTGAAGCTTTCTTT | CASSYYRGNTEAFF
TRBD1 | TRBJ1-2 | . | TRBV6-5 | TGTGCCAGCAGTTCCACAGGGGGTTTTGGTGGCTACACCTTC | CASSSTGGFGGYTF
TRBD1 | TRBJ1-3 | . | TRBV3-1/TRBV3-2 | TGTGCCAGCAGCCAAGGGCAGTACAGGGGGAGCTCTGGAAACACCATATATTTT | CASSQGQYRGSSGNTIYF
. | TRBJ2-1 | . | TRBV2 | TGTGCCAGCAGTAGGGACGGTCAGCGTCACAATGAGCAGTTCTTC | CASSRDGQRHNEQFF
. | TRBJ1-1 | . | TRBV16 | TGTGCCAGCAGCCAAAGGGATGGAGTGGTGTGGTCTGAAGCTTTCTTT | CASSQRDGVVWSEAFF
TRBD2 | TRBJ2-3 | . | TRBV5-1 | TGCGCCAGCAGCTTGGGACTAATCGGGGGGACAGATACGCAGTATTTT | CASSLGLIGGTDTQYF
. | TRBJ2-3 | . | TRBV5-6 | TGTGCCAGCAGCTTTGGGGCGTTGAGCGGCGTGCAGTATTTT | CASSFGALSGVQYF
. | TRBJ1-1 | once | TRBV28 | TGTGCCAGCAGTTTCGATAGGAACACTGAAGCTTTCTTT | CASSFDRNTEAFF
. | TRBJ1-2 | . | TRBV19 | TGTGCCAGTAGTATCGGAGCTAACTATGGCTACACCTTC | CASSIGANYGYTF
. | TRBJ2-4 | . | TRBV19 | TGTGCCAGTAGCCCGGACGGTTCTCTCAAAAACATTCAGTACTTC | CASSPDGSLKNIQYF
. | TRBJ2-1 | . | TRBV5-5 | TGTGCCAGCAGCTCTTCTATGGGAGCGAATGAGCAGTTCTTC | CASSSSMGANEQFF
. | TRBJ2-2 | . | TRBV3-1/TRBV3-2 | TGTGCCAGCAGCCAAGATGTGAATGCCGGGGAGCTGTTTTTT | CASSQDVNAGELFF
. | TRBJ1-5 | . | TRBV7-9 | TGTGCCAGCAGCTTAGATGGGGATCCCCAGCATTTT | CASSLDGDPQHF
. | TRBJ2-3 | . | TRBV5-4 | TGTGCCAGCAGCTTGATGGGGGATAGGAGCACAGATACGCAGTATTTT | CASSLMGDRSTDTQYF
TRBD2 | TRBJ2-7 | . | TRBV2 | TGTGCCAGCACTTTTGGGCGGGGGGGCTCCTACGAGCAGTACTTC | CASTFGRGGSYEQYF
TRBD1 | TRBJ1-4 | . | TRBV7-9 | TGTGCCAGCAGTTCAGGGGGCGCGGATGAAAAACTGTTTTTT | CASSSGGADEKLFF
. | TRBJ1-2 | . | TRBV28 | TGTGCCAGCAGAACGAAACGGGGGGGTCTTTGGCTTAGCTATGGCTACACCTTC | CASRTKRGGLWLSYGYTF
. | TRBJ1-1 | . | TRBV25-1 | TGTGCCAGCAGTGAATCGGGAGGGGGTATGGGAAACACTGAAGCTTTCTTT | CASSESGGGMGNTEAFF
. | TRBJ1-3 | . | TRBV6-5 | TGTGCCAGCAGTTTGACTATTACTGGAAACACCATATATTTT | CASSLTITGNTIYF
. | TRBJ2-5 | . | TRBV7-3 | TGTGCCAGCAGCGAAACCACAGGGGGGGTGGAGACCCAGTACTTC | CASSETTGGVETQYF
. | TRBJ2-2 | . | TRBV10-1 | TGCGCCAGCAGTGTATCCCTAAACACCGGGGAGCTGTTTTTT | CASSVSLNTGELFF
TRBD2 | TRBJ2-1 | once | TRBV11-3 | TGTGCCAGCAGCACCCAGACTAGCGGGGAAGGGAATGAGCAGTTCTTC | CASSTQTSGEGNEQFF
. | TRBJ1-5 | few | TRBV6-2/TRBV6-3 | TGTGCCAGCAGTTTGCTCCTAGTGCCACAGGGCGGTCAGCCCCAGCATTTT | CASSLLLVPQGGQPQHF
. | TRBJ2-2 | . | TRBV7-3 | TGTGCCAGCAGCTTAAGTAACACCGGGGAGCTGTTTTTT | CASSLSNTGELFF
. | TRBJ1-1 | . | TRBV11-2 | TGTGCCAGCAGCTTGGTCCCGGGGGGGGACACTGAAGCTTTCTTT | CASSLVPGGDTEAFF
TRBD1 | TRBJ1-1 | . | TRBV5-8 | TGTGCCAGCAGCGGAACAAGGACAGGGAGGTCCCCTGAAGCTTTCTTT | CASSGTRTGRSPEAFF
. | TRBJ2-5 | . | TRBV2 | TGTGCCAGCAGTGAAGCCGGAGCTACCCAGTACTTC | CASSEAGATQYF
. | TRBJ1-5 | . | TRBV7-2 | TGTGCCAGCAGCTTAAATCGAGGGTCCCAGCATTTT | CASSLNRGSQHF
TRBD1 | TRBJ1-6 | . | TRBV2 | TGTGCCAGCAGTCTACTTGGGACAGTTGGCAATTCACCCCTCCACTTT | CASSLLGTVGNSPLHF
. | TRBJ1-6 | . | TRBV30 | TGTGCCTGGAGTATTGACAGGTCGAGCTCCTATAATTCACCCCTCCACTTT | CAWSIDRSSSYNSPLHF
. | TRBJ2-3 | once | TRBV5-6 | TGTGCCAGCAGCTTGGGGTCTAGCACATATACGCAGTATTTT | CASSLGSSTYTQYF
. | TRBJ1-3 | . | TRBV24-1 | TGTGCCACCAGTGATTTAGGAGGGGAAGGAAACACCATATATTTT | CATSDLGGEGNTIYF
. | TRBJ1-1 | . | TRBV7-2 | TGTGCCAGCAAGAATTTTAGGGGGGAGGGTGAAGCTTTCTTT | CASKNFRGEGEAFF
. | TRBJ2-2 | . | TRBV7-7 | TGTGCCAGCAGCCCGGGCTCGAACACCGGGGAGCTGTTTTTT | CASSPGSNTGELFF
TRBD2 | TRBJ2-1 | once | TRBV18 | TGTGCCAGCTCACCCCCAGCAGCGGGGACCTACAATGAGCAGTTCTTC | CASSPPAAGTYNEQFF
. | TRBJ1-2 | . | TRBV28 | TGTGCCAGCAGTTCCCAGACTCCAGGGGAGTACGGCTATGGCTACACCTTC | CASSSQTPGEYGYGYTF
. | TRBJ1-2 | . | TRBV28 | TGTGCCAGCACAAGGGACATCGTTAACTATGGCTACACCTTC | CASTRDIVNYGYTF
. | TRBJ1-1 | . | TRBV7-8 | TGTGCCAGCAGCGCGGAACCACCGGCGAGCACTGAAGCTTTCTTT | CASSAEPPASTEAFF
. | TRBJ1-2 | . | TRBV7-2 | TGTGCCAGCAGCTTAGCTGGGGGGGGGTCCCTCTATGGCTACACCTTC | CASSLAGGGSLYGYTF
. | TRBJ1-1 | . | TRBV20-1 | TGCAGTGCTCTCCCAAACACTGAAGCTTTCTTT | CSALPNTEAFF
. | TRBJ2-7 | . | TRBV5-1 | TGCGCCAGCAGCTTGGCAGTCTCCTACGAGCAGTACTTC | CASSLAVSYEQYF
. | TRBJ2-1 | few | TRBV12-3/TRBV12-4 | TGTGCCAGCAGTCCAGTGGGAACCAATGAGCAGTTCTTC | CASSPVGTNEQFF
TRBD1 | TRBJ2-5 | . | TRBV11-1 | TGTGCCAGCAGGCGACAGGGCCAAGGAGAGACCCAGTACTTC | CASRRQGQGETQYF
. | TRBJ2-2 | . | TRBV19 | TGTGCCACCCTACAGAACACCGGGGAGCTGTTTTTT | CATLQNTGELFF